This T cell receptor (beta chain) was captured in a study of T cell responses to AZD1222 COVID-19 vaccine. Clones were sequenced by immunoSEQ multiplex PCR, and TCRdb holds only the in-frame ones, with some missing. The table includes roughly 170,000 clones, about nine tenths detected once. The CDR3 runs 14 residues. The germline V gene encodes CDR1 MNHEY and CDR2 SMNVEV (reference sequence). Trimming removed 2 bases at V and 4 bases at J, with 11 bases between. This clone occurred once. This TCR derives from an adult in good health. The source material was peripheral blood, sampled on day 0 of AZD1222 vaccination. V usage is TRBV27 and J usage is TRBJ1-1, with unresolved D. The CDR3 sequence: CASSLVPGSTEAFF. The CDR3, as DNA: TGTGCCAGCAGTTTAGTCCCGGGGAGCACTGAAGCTTTCTTT.